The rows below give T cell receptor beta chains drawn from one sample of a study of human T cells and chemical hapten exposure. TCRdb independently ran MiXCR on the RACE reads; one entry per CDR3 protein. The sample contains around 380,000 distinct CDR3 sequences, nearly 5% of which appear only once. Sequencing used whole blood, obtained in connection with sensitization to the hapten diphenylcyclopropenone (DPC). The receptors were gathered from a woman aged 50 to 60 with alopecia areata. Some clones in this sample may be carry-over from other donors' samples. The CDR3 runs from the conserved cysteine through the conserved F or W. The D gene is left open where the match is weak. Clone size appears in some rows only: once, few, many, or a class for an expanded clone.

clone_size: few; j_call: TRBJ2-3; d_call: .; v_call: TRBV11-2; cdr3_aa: CASSLGPLRTDTQYF; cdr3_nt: TGTGCCAGCAGCTTAGGTCCCCTACGCACAGATACGCAGTATTTT
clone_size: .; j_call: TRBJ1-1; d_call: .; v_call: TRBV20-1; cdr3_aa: CSAREGVGTEAFF; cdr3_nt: TGCAGTGCTAGAGAGGGGGTCGGGACTGAAGCTTTCTTT
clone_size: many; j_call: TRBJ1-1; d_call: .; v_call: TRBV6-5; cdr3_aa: CASSPLIENTEAFF; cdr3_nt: TGTGCCAGCAGTCCCCTGATAGAGAACACTGAAGCTTTCTTT
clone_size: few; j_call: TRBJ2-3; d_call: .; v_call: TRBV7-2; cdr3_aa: CASSLDAGTDTQYF; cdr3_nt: TGTGCCAGCAGCTTAGACGCGGGTACAGATACGCAGTATTTT
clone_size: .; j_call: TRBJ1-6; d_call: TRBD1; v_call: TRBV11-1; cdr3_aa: CASSSDRGYSSPLHF; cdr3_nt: TGTGCCAGCAGTTCGGACAGGGGGTATAGTTCACCCCTCCACTTT
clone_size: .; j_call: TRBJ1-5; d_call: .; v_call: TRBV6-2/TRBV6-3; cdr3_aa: CASTGLGSNQPQHF; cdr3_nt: TGTGCCAGTACAGGGCTAGGGAGCAATCAGCCCCAGCATTTT
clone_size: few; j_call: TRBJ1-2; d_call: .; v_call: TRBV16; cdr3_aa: CASSQSRVLSGYTF; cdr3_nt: TGTGCCAGCAGCCAATCAAGGGTTTTGTCTGGCTACACCTTC
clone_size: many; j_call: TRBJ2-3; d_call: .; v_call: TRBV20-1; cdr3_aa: CSAKQFRDRQDTQYF; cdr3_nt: TGCAGTGCTAAGCAATTCCGGGACCGACAGGATACGCAGTATTTT
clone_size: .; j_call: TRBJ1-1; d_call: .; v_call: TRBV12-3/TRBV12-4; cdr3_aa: CASSLGPRTEAFF; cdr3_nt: TGTGCCAGCAGTCTAGGCCCGAGGACTGAAGCTTTCTTT
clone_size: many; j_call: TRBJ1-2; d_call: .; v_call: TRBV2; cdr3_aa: CAKKVPQGYTF; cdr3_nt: TGTGCCAAGAAGGTTCCCCAGGGCTACACCTTC
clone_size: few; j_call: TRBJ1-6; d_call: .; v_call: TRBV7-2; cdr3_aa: CASSAPNPTLHF; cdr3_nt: TGTGCCAGCAGCGCCCCCAATCCAACCCTCCACTTT
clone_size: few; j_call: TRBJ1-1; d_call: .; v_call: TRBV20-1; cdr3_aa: CSASPGYPEAFF; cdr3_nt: TGCAGTGCCTCTCCGGGGTATCCTGAAGCTTTCTTT
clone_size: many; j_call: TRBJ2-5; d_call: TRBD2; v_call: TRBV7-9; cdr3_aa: CASSLAVSGVILETQYF; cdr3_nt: TGTGCCAGCAGCTTAGCGGTTAGCGGGGTAATTTTGGAGACCCAGTACTTC
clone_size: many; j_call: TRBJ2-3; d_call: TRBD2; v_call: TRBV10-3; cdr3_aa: CAISVLAGGSTDTQYF; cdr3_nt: TGTGCCATCAGTGTCCTAGCGGGGGGTAGCACAGATACGCAGTATTTT
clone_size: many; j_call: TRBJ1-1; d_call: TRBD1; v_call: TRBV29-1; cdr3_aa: CSVGDRANTEAFF; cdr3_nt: TGCAGCGTTGGGGACAGGGCGAACACTGAAGCTTTCTTT
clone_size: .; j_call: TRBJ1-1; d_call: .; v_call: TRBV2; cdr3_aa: CASPRGLNTEAFF; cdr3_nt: TGTGCCAGCCCTAGGGGCTTGAACACTGAAGCTTTCTTT
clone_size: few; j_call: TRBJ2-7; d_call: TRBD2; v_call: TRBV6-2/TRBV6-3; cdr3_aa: CASSSPSGRAYEQYF; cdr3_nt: TGTGCCAGCAGCTCCCCTAGCGGGAGGGCCTACGAGCAGTACTTC
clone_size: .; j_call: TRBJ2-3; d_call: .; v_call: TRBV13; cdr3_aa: CASSLPSMGDGASTDTQYF; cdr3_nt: TGTGCCAGCAGCTTACCCTCGATGGGGGACGGGGCTAGCACAGATACGCAGTATTTT
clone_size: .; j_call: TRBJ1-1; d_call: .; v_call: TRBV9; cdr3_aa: CASSVGGVGTEAFF; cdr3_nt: TGTGCCAGCAGCGTAGGGGGGGTCGGCACTGAAGCTTTCTTT
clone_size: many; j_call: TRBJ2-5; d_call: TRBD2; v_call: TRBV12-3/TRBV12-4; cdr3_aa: CASSLAAGAETQYF; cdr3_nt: TGTGCCAGCAGTTTAGCGGCGGGAGCAGAGACCCAGTACTTC
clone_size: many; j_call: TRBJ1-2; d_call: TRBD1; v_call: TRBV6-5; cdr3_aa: CASSSGQVQYGYTF; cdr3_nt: TGTGCCAGCAGTTCCGGACAGGTTCAATACGGCTACACCTTC
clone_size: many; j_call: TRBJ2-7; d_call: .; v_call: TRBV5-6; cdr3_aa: CASSPDSLGYEQYF; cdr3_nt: TGTGCCAGCAGTCCTGACTCTCTTGGATACGAGCAGTACTTC
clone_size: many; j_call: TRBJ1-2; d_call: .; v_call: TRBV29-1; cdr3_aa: CSVGLQGSNYGYTF; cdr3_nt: TGCAGCGTTGGCCTCCAGGGCTCCAACTATGGCTACACCTTC
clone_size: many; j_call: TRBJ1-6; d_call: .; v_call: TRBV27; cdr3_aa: CASRLGGSPLHF; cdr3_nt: TGTGCCAGCAGATTAGGGGGATCACCCCTCCACTTT
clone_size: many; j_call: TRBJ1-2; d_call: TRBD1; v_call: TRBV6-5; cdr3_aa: CASSYTGQVGYTF; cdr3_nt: TGTGCCAGCAGTTACACGGGACAGGTCGGCTACACCTTC
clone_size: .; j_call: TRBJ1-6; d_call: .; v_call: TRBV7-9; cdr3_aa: CASSLSSGLANSPLHF; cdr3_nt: TGTGCCAGCAGCTTAAGTTCCGGACTGGCTAATTCACCCCTCCACTTT
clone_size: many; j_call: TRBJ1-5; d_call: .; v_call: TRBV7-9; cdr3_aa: CASSKTGAGNQPQHF; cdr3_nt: TGTGCCAGCAGCAAGACGGGGGCCGGCAATCAGCCCCAGCATTTT
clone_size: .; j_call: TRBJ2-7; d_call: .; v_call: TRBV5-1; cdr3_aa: CASSLRDRPYEQYF; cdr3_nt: TGCGCCAGTAGTCTCCGGGACCGACCCTACGAGCAGTACTTC
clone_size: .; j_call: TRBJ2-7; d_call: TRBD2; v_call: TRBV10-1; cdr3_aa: CASSEKRGLAGDEQYF; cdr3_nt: TGCGCCAGCAGTGAGAAACGGGGACTAGCGGGAGACGAGCAGTACTTC
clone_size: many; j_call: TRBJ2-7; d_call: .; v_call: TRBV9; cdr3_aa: CASNRDGVIPEQYF; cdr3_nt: TGTGCCAGCAACCGAGACGGAGTCATCCCCGAGCAGTACTTC
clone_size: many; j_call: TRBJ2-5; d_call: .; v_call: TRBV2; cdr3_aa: CASSSENQETQYF; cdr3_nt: TGTGCCAGCAGCTCAGAGAACCAAGAGACCCAGTACTTC
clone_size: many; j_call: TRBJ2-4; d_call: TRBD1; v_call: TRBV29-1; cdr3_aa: CSAEDRGAKNIQYF; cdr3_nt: TGCAGCGCTGAGGACAGGGGAGCCAAAAACATTCAGTACTTC
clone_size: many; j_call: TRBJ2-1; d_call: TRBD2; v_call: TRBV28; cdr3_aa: CASSLGGRVDEQFF; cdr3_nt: TGTGCCAGCAGTTTGGGCGGGAGGGTAGATGAGCAGTTCTTC
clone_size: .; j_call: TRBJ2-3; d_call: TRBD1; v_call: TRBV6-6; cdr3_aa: CASSSSDRADTQYF; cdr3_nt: TGTGCCAGCAGTTCCAGTGACAGGGCAGATACGCAGTATTTT
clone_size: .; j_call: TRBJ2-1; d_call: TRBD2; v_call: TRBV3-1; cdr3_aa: CASSQEPPSGGARNEQFF; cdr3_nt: TGTGCCAGCAGCCAAGAACCCCCTAGCGGGGGGGCCAGGAATGAGCAGTTCTTC
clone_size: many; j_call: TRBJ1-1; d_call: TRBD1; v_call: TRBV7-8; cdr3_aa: CASSLGLQGGTEAFF; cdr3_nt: TGTGCCAGCAGCTTAGGTTTACAGGGGGGAACTGAAGCTTTCTTT
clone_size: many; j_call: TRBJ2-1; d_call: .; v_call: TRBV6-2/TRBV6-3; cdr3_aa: CASNSLNEQFF; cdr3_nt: TGTGCCAGCAACTCATTGAATGAGCAGTTCTTC
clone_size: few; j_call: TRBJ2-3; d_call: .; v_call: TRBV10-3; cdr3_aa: CAIAFTGIDTQYF; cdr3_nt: TGTGCCATCGCTTTTACGGGAATAGATACGCAGTATTTT
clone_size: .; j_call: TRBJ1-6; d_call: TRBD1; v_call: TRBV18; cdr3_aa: CASSPPGQGNSPLHF; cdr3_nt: TGTGCCAGCTCACCTCCGGGACAGGGAAATTCACCCCTCCACTTT
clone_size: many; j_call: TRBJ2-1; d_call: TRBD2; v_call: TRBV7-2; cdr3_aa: CASTKGLAGGEYNEQFF; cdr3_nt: TGTGCCAGCACCAAGGGACTAGCGGGAGGCGAATACAATGAGCAGTTCTTC
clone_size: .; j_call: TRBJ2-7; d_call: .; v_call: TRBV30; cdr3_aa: CACQITYEQYF; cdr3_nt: TGTGCCTGCCAAATTACCTACGAGCAGTACTTC
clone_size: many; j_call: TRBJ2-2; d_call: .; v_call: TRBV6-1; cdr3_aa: CASRWTGELFF; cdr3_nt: TGTGCCAGTCGTTGGACCGGGGAGCTGTTTTTT
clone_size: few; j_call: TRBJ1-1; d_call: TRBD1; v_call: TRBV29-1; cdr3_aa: CSGRTGAGTEAFF; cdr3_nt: TGCAGCGGGAGGACAGGGGCCGGGACTGAAGCTTTCTTT
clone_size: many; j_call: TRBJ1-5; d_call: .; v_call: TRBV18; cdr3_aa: CASSPGAGSNQPQHF; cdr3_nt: TGTGCCAGCTCACCGGGGGCCGGGAGCAATCAGCCCCAGCATTTT
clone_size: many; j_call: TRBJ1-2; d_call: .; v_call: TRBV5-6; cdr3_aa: CASSSTGPLTGGYTF; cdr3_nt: TGTGCCAGCAGCTCGACAGGTCCTCTGACCGGGGGCTACACCTTC
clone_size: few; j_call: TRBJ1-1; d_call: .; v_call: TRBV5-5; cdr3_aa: CASSPWQGLNTEAFF; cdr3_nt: TGTGCCAGCAGCCCTTGGCAGGGCTTGAACACTGAAGCTTTCTTT
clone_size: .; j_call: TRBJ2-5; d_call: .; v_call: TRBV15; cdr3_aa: CATSRVPGPREETQYF; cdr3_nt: TGTGCCACCAGCAGAGTCCCGGGACCCCGAGAGGAGACCCAGTACTTC
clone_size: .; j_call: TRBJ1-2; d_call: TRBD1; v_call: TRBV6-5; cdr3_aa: CASSSYRGGSYGYTF; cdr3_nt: TGTGCCAGCAGTTCCTACAGGGGAGGCTCCTATGGCTACACCTTC
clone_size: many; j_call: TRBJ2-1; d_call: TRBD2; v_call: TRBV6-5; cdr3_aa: CASSYSKWLAGGEQFF; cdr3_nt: TGTGCCAGCAGTTACTCGAAGTGGCTAGCGGGGGGAGAGCAGTTCTTC
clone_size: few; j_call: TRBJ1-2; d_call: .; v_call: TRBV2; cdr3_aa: CANLSQAKDYGYTF; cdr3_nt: TGTGCCAACTTGTCACAGGCGAAAGACTATGGCTACACCTTC
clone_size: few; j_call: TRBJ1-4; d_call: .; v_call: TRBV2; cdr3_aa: CASYKPDGVILFF; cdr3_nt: TGTGCCAGCTACAAACCGGACGGCGTAATACTGTTTTTT
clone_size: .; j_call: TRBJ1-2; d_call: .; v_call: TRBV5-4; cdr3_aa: CASSLTGFYGYTF; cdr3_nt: TGTGCCAGCAGCTTGACCGGATTCTATGGCTACACCTTC
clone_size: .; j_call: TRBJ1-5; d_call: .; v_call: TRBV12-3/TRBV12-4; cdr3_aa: CASSSGWNQPQHF; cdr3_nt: TGTGCCAGCAGTTCCGGGTGGAATCAGCCCCAGCATTTT
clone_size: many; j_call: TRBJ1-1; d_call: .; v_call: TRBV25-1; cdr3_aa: CASTHGNTEAFF; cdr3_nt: TGTGCCAGCACACACGGAAACACTGAAGCTTTCTTT
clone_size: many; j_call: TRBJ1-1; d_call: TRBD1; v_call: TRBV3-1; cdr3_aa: CASSQNRGGTEAFF; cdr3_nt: TGTGCCAGCAGCCAAAACAGGGGAGGCACTGAAGCTTTCTTT
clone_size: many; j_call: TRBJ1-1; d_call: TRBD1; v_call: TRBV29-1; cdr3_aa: CSVAYGTGGTEAFF; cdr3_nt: TGCAGCGTTGCGTATGGGACAGGGGGCACTGAAGCTTTCTTT
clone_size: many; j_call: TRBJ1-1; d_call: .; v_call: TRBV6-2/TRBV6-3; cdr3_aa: CASKVGNTEAFF; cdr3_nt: TGTGCCAGCAAAGTCGGGAACACTGAAGCTTTCTTT
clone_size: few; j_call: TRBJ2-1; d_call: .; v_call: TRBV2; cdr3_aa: CASSDPGDRRNEQFF; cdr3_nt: TGTGCCAGCAGTGATCCGGGGGATAGACGCAATGAGCAGTTCTTC
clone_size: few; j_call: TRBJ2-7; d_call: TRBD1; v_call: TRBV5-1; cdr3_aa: CASSWRGQGASGEQYF; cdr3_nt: TGCGCCAGCAGCTGGCGGGGACAGGGGGCTTCTGGCGAGCAGTACTTC
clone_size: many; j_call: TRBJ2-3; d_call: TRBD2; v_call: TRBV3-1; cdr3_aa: CASSHTLAGRSTDTQYF; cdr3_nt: TGTGCCAGCAGCCATACTCTAGCGGGGCGAAGCACAGATACGCAGTATTTT